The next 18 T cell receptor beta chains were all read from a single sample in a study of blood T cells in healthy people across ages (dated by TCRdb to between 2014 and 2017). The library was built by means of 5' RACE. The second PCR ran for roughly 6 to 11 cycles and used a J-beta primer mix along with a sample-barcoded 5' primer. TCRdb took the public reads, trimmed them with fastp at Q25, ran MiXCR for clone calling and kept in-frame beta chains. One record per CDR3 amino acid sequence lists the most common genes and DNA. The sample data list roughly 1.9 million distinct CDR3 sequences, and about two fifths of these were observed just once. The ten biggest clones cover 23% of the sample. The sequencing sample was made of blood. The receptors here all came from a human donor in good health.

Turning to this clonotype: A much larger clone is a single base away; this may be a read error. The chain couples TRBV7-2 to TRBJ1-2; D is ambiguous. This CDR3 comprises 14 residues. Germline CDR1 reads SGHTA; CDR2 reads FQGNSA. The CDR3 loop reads CASSSEGRYYDYTF. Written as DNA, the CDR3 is TGTGCCAGCAGCTCGGAAGGACGGTACTATGACTACACCTTC. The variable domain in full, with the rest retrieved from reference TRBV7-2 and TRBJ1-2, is GAGVSQSPSNKVTEKGKDVELRCDPISGHTALYWYRQSLGQGLEFLIYFQGNSAPDKSGLPSDRFSAERTGGSVSTLTIQRTQQEDSAVYLCASSSEGRYYDYTFGSGTRLTVV.

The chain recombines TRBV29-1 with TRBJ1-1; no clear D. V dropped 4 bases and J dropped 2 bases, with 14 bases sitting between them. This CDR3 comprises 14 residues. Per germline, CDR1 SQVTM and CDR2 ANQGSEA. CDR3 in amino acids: CSVVGGRTNTEAFF. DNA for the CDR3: TGCAGCGTTGTAGGCGGGCGGACCAACACTGAAGCTTTCTTT.

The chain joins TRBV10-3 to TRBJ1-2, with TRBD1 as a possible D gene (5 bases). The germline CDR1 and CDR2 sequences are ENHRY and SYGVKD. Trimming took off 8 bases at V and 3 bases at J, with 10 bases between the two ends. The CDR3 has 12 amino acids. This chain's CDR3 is CAISMGDYGYTF. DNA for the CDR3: TGTGCCATCTCCATGGGGGACTATGGCTACACCTTC.

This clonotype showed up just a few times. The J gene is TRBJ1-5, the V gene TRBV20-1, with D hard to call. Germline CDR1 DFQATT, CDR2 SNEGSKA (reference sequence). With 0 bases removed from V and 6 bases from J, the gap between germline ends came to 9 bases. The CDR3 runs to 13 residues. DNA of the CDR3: TGCAGTGCTAGAGATCCCGGCCGTCAGCCCCAGCATTTT. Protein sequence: CSARDPGRQPQHF.

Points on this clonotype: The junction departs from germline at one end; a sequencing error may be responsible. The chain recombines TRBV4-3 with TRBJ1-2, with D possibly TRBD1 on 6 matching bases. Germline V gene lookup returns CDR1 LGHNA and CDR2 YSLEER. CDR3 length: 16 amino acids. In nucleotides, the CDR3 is TGCTCCAGCAGCCAAGCAGGGGTAGGGCTGGTTTTTGGCTACACCTTC. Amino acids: CSSSQAGVGLVFGYTF.

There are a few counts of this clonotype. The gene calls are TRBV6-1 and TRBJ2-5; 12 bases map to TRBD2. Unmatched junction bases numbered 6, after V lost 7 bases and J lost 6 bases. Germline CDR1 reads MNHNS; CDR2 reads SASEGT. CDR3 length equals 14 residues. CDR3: CASKRTSGAKTQYF. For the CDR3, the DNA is TGTGCCAGCAAGCGGACTAGCGGGGCAAAGACCCAGTACTTC.

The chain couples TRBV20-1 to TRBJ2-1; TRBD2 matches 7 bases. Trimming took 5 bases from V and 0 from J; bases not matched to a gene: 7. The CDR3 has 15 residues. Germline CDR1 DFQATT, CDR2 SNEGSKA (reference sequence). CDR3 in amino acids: CSAFHRDYSYNEQFF. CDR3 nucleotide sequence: TGCAGTGCTTTCCACCGGGACTACTCCTACAATGAGCAGTTCTTC.

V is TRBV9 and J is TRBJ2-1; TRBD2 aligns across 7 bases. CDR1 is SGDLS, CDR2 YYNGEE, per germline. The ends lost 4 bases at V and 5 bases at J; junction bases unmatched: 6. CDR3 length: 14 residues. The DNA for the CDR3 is TGTGCCAGCAGCCCACACCTAGCGGACAATGAGCAGTTCTTC. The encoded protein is CASSPHLADNEQFF.

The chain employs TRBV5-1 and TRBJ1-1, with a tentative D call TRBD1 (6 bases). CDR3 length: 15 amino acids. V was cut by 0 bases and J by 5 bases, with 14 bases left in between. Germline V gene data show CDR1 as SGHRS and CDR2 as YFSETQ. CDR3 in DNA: TGCGCCAGCAGCTTGGACCGGGGGGCCGGGACTGAAGCTTTCTTT. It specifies CASSLDRGAGTEAFF.

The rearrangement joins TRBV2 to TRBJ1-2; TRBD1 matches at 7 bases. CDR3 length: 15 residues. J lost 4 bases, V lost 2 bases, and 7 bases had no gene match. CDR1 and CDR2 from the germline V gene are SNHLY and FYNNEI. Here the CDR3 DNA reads TGTGCCAGCAGTGAACAGCCAGGGGGGAGCTATGGCTACACCTTC. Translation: CASSEQPGGSYGYTF.

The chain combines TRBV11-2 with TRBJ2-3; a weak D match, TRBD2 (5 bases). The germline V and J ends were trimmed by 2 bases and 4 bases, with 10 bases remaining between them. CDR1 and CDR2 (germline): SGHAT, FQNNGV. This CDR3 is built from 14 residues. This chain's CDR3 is CASSLILEADTQYF. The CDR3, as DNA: TGTGCCAGCAGCTTAATTCTGGAGGCAGATACGCAGTATTTT.

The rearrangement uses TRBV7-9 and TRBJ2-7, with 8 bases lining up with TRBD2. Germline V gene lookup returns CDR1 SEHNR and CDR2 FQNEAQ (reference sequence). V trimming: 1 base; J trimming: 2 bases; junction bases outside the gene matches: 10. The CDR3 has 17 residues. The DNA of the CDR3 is TGTGCCAGCAGCTTAGAGGAGACAGCGGGGGCTACCTACGAGCAGTACTTC. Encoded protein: CASSLEETAGATYEQYF. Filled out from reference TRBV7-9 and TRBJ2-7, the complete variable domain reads DTGVSQNPRHKITKRGQNVTFRCDPISEHNRLYWYRQTLGQGPEFLTYFQNEAQLEKSRLLSDRFSAERPKGSFSTLEIQRTEQGDSAMYLCASSLEETAGATYEQYFGPGTRLTVT.

CDR3 amino acids: CASSQGLRGAINEQFF. In nucleotides, the CDR3 is TGCGCCAGCAGCCAAGGACTAAGGGGGGCCATCAATGAGCAGTTCTTC. The chain combines TRBV4-1 with TRBJ2-1, with D perhaps TRBD1 or TRBD2 (6 bases each). CDR3 length: 16 amino acids. Germline CDR1 MGHRA, CDR2 YSYEKL. The V end lost 1 base, the J end lost 6 bases, and 16 bases lay between the germline ends.

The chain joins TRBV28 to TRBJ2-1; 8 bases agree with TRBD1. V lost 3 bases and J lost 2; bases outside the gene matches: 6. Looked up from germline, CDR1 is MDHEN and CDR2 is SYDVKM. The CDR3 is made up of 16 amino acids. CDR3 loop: CASSFQQGGTYNEQFF. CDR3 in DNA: TGTGCCAGCAGTTTCCAACAGGGGGGAACCTACAATGAGCAGTTCTTC.

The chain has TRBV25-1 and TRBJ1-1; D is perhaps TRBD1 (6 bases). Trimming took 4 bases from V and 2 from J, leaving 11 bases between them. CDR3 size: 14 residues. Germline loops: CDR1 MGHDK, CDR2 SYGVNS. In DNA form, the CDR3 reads TGTGCCAGCAGTGGATGGGGGGCTAACACTGAAGCTTTCTTT. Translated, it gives CASSGWGANTEAFF.

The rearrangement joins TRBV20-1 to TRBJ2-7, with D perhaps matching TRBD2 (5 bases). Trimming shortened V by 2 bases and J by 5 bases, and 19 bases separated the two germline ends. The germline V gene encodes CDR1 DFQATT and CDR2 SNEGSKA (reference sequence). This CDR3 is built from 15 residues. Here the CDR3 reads CSARSQHGVRNEQYF. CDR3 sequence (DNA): TGCAGTGCTAGATCTCAACACGGGGTAAGGAACGAGCAGTACTTC.

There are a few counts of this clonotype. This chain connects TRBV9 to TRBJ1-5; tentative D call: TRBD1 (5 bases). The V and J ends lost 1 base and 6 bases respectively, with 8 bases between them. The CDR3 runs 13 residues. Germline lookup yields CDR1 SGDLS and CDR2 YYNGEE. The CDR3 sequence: CASSVSGRQPQHF. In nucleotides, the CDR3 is TGTGCCAGCAGCGTATCGGGACGTCAGCCCCAGCATTTT. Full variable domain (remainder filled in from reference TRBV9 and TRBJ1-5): DSGVTQTPKHLITATGQRVTLRCSPRSGDLSVYWYQQSLDQGLQFLIQYYNGEERAKGNILERFSAQQFPDLHSELNLSSLELGDSALYFCASSVSGRQPQHFGDGTRLSIL.

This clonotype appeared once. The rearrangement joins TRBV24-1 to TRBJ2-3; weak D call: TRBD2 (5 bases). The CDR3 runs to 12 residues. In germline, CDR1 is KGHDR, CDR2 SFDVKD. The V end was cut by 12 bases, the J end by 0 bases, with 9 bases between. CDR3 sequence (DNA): TGTGCCTCCGGGGAAAGCACAGATACGCAGTATTTT. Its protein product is CASGESTDTQYF.